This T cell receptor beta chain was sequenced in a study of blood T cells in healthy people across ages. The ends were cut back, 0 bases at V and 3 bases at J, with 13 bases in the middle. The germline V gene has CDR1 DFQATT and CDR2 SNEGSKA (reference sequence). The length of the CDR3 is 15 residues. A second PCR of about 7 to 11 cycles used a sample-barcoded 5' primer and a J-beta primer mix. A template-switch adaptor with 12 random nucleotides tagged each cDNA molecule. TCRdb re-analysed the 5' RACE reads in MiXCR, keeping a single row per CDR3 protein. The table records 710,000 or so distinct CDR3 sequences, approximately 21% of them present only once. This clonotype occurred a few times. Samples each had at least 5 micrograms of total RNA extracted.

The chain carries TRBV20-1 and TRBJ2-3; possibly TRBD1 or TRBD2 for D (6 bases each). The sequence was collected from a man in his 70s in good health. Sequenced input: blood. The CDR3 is CSARDSEGQTDTQYF. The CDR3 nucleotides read TGCAGTGCTAGAGATTCGGAGGGACAAACAGATACGCAGTATTTT.